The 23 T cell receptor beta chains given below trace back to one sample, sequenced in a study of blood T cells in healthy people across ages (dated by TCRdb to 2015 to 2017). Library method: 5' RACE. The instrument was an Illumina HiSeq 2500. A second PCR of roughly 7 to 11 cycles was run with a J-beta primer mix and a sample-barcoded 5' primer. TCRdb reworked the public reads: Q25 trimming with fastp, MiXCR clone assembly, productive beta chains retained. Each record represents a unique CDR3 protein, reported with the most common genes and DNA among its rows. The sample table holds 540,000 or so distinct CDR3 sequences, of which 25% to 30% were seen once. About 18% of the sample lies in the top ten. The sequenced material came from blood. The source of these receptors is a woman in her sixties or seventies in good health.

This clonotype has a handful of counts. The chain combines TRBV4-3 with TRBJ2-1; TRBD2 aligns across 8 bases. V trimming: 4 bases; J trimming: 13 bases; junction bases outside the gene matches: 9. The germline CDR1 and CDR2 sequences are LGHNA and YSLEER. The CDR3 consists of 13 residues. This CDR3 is CASSRGLSGDQFF. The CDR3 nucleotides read TGCGCCAGCAGCCGTGGGCTTAGCGGGGACCAGTTCTTC.

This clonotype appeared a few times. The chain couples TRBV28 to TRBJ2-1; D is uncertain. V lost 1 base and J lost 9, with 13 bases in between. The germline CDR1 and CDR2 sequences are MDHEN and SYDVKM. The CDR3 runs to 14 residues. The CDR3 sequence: CASSLSSWGFEQFF. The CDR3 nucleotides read TGTGCCAGCAGTTTATCATCCTGGGGTTTTGAGCAGTTCTTC. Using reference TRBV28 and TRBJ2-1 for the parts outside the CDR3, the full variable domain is DVKVTQSSRYLVKRTGEKVFLECVQDMDHENMFWYRQDPGLGLRLIYFSYDVKMKEKGDIPEGYSVSREKKERFSLILESASTNQTSMYLCASSLSSWGFEQFFGPGTRLTVL.

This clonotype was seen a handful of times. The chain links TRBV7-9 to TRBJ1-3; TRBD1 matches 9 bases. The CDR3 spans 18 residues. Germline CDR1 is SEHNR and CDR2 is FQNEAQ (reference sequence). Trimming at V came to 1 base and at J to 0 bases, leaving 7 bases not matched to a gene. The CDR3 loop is CASSLGGGQGNSGNTIYF. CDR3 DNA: TGTGCCAGCAGCTTAGGAGGGGGACAGGGTAACTCTGGAAACACCATATATTTT.

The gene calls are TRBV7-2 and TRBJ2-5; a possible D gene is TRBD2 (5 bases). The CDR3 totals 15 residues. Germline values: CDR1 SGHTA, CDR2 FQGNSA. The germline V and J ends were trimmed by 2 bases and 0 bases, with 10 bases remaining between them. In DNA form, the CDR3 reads TGTGCCAGCAGCTTACATAACGGGGACCAAGAGACCCAGTACTTC. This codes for CASSLHNGDQETQYF.

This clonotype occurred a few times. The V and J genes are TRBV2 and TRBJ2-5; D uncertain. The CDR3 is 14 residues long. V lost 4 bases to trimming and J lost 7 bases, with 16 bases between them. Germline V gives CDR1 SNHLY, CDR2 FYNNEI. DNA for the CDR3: TGTGCCAGCAGTGTAGGGCAAGGCCCGGGGACCCAGTACTTC. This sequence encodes CASSVGQGPGTQYF.

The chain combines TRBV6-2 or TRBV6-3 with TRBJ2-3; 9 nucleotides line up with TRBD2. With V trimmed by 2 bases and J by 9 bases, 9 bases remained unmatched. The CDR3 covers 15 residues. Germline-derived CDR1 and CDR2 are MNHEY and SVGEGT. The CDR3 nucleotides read TGTGCCAGCAGTTACCTCGGCCTAGCGGGGTTAACGCAGTATTTT. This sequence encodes CASSYLGLAGLTQYF.

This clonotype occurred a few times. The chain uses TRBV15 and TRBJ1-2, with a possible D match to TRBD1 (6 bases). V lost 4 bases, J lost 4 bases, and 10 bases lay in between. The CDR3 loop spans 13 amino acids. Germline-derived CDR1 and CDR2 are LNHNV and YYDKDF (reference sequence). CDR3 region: CATSKGGAYGYTF. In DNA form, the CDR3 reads TGTGCCACCAGCAAGGGGGGGGCCTATGGCTACACCTTC.

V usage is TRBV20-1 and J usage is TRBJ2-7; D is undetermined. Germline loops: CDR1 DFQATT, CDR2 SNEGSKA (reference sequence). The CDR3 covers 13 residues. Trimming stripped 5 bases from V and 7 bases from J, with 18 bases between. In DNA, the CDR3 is TGCAGTGCTGTCTTCCCGGCTGTGGGTGAGCAGTACTTC. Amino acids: CSAVFPAVGEQYF.

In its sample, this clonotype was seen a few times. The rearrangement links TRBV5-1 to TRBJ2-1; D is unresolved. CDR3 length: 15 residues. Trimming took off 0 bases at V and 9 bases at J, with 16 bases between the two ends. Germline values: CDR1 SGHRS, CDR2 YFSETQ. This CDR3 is CASSLGSGLLGEQFF. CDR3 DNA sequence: TGCGCCAGCAGCTTGGGATCCGGCCTTCTGGGTGAGCAGTTCTTC.

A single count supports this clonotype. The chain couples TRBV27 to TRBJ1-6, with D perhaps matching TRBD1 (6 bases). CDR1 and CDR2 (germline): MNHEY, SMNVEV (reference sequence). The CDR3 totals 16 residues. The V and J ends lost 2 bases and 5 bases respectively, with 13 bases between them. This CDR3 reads CASSLGTRGDNSPLHF. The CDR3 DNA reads TGTGCCAGCAGTTTAGGGACACGGGGAGATAATTCACCCCTCCACTTT.

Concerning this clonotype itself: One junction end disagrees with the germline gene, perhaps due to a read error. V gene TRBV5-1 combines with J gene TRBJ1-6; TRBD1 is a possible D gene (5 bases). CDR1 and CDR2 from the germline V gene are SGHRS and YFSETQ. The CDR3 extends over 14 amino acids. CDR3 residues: CTSSPGTGNSPLHF. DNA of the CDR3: TGCACCAGCAGCCCAGGGACGGGGAATTCACCCCTCCACTTT.

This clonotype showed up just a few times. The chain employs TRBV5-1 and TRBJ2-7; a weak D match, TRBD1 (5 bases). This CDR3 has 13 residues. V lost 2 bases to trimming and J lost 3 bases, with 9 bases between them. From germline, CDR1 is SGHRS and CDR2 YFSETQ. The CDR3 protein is CASSFRVRYEQYF. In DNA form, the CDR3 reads TGCGCCAGCAGCTTCAGGGTCCGCTACGAGCAGTACTTC.

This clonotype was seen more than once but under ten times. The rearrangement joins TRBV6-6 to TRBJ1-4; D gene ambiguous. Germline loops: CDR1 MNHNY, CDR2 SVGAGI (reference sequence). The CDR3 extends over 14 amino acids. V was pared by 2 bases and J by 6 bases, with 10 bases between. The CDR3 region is CASSYRRRDEKLFF. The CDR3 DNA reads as TGTGCCAGCAGTTACCGACGGAGGGATGAAAAACTGTTTTTT.

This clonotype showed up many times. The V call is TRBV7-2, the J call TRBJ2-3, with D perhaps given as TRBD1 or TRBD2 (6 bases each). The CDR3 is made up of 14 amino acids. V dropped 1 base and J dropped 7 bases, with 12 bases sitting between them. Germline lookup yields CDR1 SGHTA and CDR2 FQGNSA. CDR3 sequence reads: CASSLVGGGNTQYF. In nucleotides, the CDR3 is TGTGCCAGCAGCTTAGTGGGGGGCGGGAATACGCAGTATTTT. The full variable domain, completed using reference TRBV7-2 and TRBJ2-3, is GAGVSQSPSNKVTEKGKDVELRCDPISGHTALYWYRQSLGQGLEFLIYFQGNSAPDKSGLPSDRFSAERTGGSVSTLTIQRTQQEDSAVYLCASSLVGGGNTQYFGPGTRLTVL.

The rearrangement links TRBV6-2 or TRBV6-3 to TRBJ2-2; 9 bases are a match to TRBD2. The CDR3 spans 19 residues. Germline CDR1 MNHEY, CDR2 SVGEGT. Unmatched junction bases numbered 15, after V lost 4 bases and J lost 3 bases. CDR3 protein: CASSSSGSGGLGYTGELFF. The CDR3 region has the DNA TGTGCCAGCAGTTCCTCGGGTAGCGGGGGTCTCGGATACACCGGGGAGCTGTTTTTT.

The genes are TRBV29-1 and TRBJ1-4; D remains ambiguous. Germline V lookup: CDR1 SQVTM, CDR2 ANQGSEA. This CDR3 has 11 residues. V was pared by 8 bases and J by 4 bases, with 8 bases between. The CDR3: CSSLLNEKLFF. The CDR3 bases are TGCAGCTCGTTGCTTAATGAAAAACTGTTTTTT.

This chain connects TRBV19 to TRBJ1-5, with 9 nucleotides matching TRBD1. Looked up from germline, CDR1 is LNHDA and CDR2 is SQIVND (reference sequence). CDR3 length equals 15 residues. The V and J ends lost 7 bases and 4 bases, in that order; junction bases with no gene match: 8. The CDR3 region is CASIGTGRGNQPQHF. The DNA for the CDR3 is TGTGCCAGTATTGGGACAGGGCGGGGGAATCAGCCCCAGCATTTT.

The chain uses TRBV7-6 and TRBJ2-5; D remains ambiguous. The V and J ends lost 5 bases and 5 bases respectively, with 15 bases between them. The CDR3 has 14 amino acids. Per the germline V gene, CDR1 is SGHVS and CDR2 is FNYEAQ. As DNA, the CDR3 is TGTGCCAGCAGCACCCGCCTAGAAGGCGAGACCCAGTACTTC. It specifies CASSTRLEGETQYF.

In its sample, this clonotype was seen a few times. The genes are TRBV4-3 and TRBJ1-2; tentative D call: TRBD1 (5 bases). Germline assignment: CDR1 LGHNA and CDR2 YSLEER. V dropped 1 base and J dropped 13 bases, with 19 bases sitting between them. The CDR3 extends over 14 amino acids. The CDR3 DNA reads TGCGCCAGCAGCCAAGTTAGTTCAACAGGCCCTAGCACCTTC. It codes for CASSQVSSTGPSTF.

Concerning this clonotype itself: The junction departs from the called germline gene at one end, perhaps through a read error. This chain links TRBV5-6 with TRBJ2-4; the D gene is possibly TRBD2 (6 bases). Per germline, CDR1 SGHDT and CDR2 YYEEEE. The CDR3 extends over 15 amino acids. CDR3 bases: TGTGCCAGCAGCTTGGCGGAGGGAGGCAAAAACATTCGGTACTTC. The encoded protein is CASSLAEGGKNIRYF.

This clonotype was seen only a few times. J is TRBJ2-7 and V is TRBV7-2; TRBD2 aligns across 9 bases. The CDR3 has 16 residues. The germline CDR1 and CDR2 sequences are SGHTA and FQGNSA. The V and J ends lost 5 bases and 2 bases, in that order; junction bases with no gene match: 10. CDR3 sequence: CASSTRSGGSAYEQYF. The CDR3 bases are TGTGCCAGCAGCACCAGGAGCGGGGGGAGCGCCTACGAGCAGTACTTC.

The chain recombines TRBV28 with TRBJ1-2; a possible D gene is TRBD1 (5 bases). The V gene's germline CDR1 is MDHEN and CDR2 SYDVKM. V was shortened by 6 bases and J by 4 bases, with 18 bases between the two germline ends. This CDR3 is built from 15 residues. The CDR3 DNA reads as TGTGCCAGCAGCCGGGGGGGAGACGGGAGCTATGGCTACACCTTC. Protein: CASSRGGDGSYGYTF.

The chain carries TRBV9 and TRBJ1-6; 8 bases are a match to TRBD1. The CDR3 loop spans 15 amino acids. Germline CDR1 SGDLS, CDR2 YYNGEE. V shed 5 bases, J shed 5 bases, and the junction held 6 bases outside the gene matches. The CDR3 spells CASSDRDRNNSPLHF. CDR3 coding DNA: TGTGCCAGCAGTGACAGGGACAGGAATAATTCACCCCTCCACTTT.